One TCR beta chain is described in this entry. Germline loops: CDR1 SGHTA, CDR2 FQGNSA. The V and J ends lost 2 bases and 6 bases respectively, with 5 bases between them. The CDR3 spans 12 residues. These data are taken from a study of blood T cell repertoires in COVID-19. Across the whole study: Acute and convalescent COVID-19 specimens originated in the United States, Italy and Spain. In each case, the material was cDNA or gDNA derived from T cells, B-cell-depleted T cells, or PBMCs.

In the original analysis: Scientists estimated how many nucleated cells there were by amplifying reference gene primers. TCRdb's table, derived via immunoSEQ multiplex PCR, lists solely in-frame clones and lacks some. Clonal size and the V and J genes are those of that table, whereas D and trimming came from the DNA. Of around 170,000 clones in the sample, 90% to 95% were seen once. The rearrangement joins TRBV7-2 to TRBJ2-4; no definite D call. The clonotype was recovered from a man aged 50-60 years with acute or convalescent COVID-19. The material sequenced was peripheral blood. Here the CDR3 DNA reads TGTGCCAGCAGCTTATACGGAAACATTCAGTACTTC. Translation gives CASSLYGNIQYF.